This paragraph reports one T cell receptor (beta chain). Antigen unknown. The protocol was immunoSEQ multiplex PCR, while the TCRdb copy is restricted to in-frame clones and leaves out a portion. The data hold about 160,000 clones, with 85% to 95% observed a single time. The data were obtained in a study of T cell responses to AZD1222 COVID-19 vaccine. General study findings and limits: Reports indicate that nearly half of spike-specific TCRs are directed at unmutated variant regions. It was only after the peak T cell response that any repertoires were sampled.

Trimming took off 7 bases at V and 3 bases at J, with 10 bases between the two ends. The V gene's germline CDR1 is SGHDT and CDR2 YYEEEE. The CDR3 is 12 amino acids. This specimen consisted of peripheral blood, obtained on day 0 of AZD1222 vaccination. This clonotype was obtained from an adult in good health. The V and J genes are TRBV5-6 and TRBJ1-1; D is ambiguous. Here the CDR3 reads CASRRGYTEAFF. In nucleotides, the CDR3 is TGTGCCAGCCGCCGTGGCTACACTGAAGCTTTCTTT.